What follows are 30 T cell receptor beta chains derived from one specimen sequenced in a study of blood T cell repertoires in COVID-19. TCRdb's copy holds only in-frame clones and misses some; the assay was immunoSEQ multiplex PCR. Seen here are about 340,000 clones, around 80% observed once, and the top ten hold just under 3%. Sequenced input: peripheral blood. The receptors here all came from a man aged 30 to 45 with active or convalescent COVID-19.

J is TRBJ1-1 and V is TRBV14; the D gene is possibly TRBD1 (5 bases). CDR3 size: 13 residues. Germline CDR1 is SGHDN and CDR2 is FVKESK. V dropped 5 bases and J dropped 5 bases, with 12 bases sitting between them. CDR3 DNA sequence: TGTGCCAGCAGCGGGGCTCGATGGACTGAAGCTTTCTTT. It translates to CASSGARWTEAFF.

CDR3 residues: CSVETHEKLFF. Written as DNA, the CDR3 is TGCAGCGTTGAAACTCACGAAAAACTGTTTTTT. The rearrangement links TRBV29-1 to TRBJ1-4; D not certain. The germline V and J ends were trimmed by 2 bases and 8 bases, with 6 bases remaining between them. This CDR3 contains 11 residues. Germline lookup yields CDR1 SQVTM and CDR2 ANQGSEA.

J is TRBJ2-1 and V is TRBV30; D unclear. The CDR3 totals 12 residues. Germline lookup yields CDR1 GTSNPN and CDR2 SVGIG (reference sequence). The ends were cut back, 2 bases at V and 6 bases at J, with 8 bases in the middle. In DNA, the CDR3 is TGTGCCTGGAGTCATCTAACCAATGAGCAGTTCTTC. Translated: CAWSHLTNEQFF. Combining the CDR3 with reference TRBV30 and TRBJ2-1 gives the whole variable domain SQTIHQWPATLVQPVGSPLSLECTVEGTSNPNLYWYRQAAGRGLQLLFYSVGIGQISSEVPQNLSASRPQDRQFILSSKKLLLSDSGFYLCAWSHLTNEQFFGPGTRLTVL.

The chain recombines TRBV19 with TRBJ2-7, with TRBD1 identical over 8 bases. The CDR3 is 15 amino acids. CDR1 and CDR2 from the germline V gene are LNHDA and SQIVND (reference sequence). Trimming took 5 bases from V and 2 from J; bases not matched to a gene: 8. The CDR3 bases are TGTGCCAGTAGTCCCCATACAGGGGGGACCTACGAGCAGTACTTC. It yields the protein CASSPHTGGTYEQYF.

V gene TRBV5-4 combines with J gene TRBJ1-2; D perhaps matches TRBD1 (6 bases). The CDR3 has 15 residues. V gave up 2 bases and J gave up 4 bases, with 15 bases separating them. Germline CDR1 is SGHNT and CDR2 is YYREEE (reference sequence). CDR3 nucleotide sequence: TGTGCCAGCAGCTTCCGACAGGTGAAGGGCTATGGCTACACCTTC. Its protein is CASSFRQVKGYGYTF.

This sequence joins TRBV7-2 and TRBJ2-3, with 8 bases that match TRBD2. This CDR3 is built from 16 residues. Trimming cost V 1 base and J 5 bases; bases outside gene matches: 8. From germline, CDR1 is SGHTA and CDR2 FQGNSA. The CDR3 protein is CASSLVGGRNVDTQYF. The CDR3 DNA reads TGTGCCAGCAGCTTAGTTGGCGGGAGGAATGTAGATACGCAGTATTTT.

This clone was picked up a small number of times. The rearrangement joins TRBV6-6 to TRBJ2-2; 9 positions match TRBD2. The germline gives CDR1 MNHNY, CDR2 SVGAGI (reference sequence). The CDR3 loop spans 15 amino acids. Trimming removed 5 bases from V and 3 bases from J; junction bases left unmatched: 4. The DNA of the CDR3 is TGTGCCAGCAGTATAGCGGGGGCGGACACCGGGGAGCTGTTTTTT. Amino acids: CASSIAGADTGELFF.

This chain uses TRBV6-2 or TRBV6-3 with TRBJ2-5; 8 nucleotides line up with TRBD2. The CDR3 runs to 16 residues. The V segment lost 8 bases and the J segment 4 bases; nucleotides outside the gene matches: 15. Germline CDR1 reads MNHEY; CDR2 reads SVGEGT. The chain's CDR3 is CASRLGPGGPPETQYF. The CDR3 region has the DNA TGTGCCAGCCGCCTAGGGCCGGGGGGGCCTCCAGAGACCCAGTACTTC.

This clone was counted only a few times. This sequence joins TRBV28 and TRBJ1-2; D gene ambiguous. Germline V gives CDR1 MDHEN, CDR2 SYDVKM. The CDR3 has 11 amino acids. Trimming stripped 5 bases from V and 8 bases from J, with 9 bases between. DNA for the CDR3: TGTGCCAGCAGTGCCCGCAGGGGCTACACCTTC. Protein product: CASSARRGYTF.

The genes are TRBV30 and TRBJ2-3, with 8 bases fitting TRBD1. The CDR3 contains 15 residues. In germline, CDR1 is GTSNPN, CDR2 SVGIG (reference sequence). Trimming took 0 bases from V and 5 from J; bases not matched to a gene: 7. The CDR3: CAWSVLRGRGDTQYF. Here the CDR3 DNA reads TGTGCCTGGAGTGTTCTCAGGGGGCGCGGAGATACGCAGTATTTT.

The rearrangement links TRBV27 to TRBJ2-7; TRBD2 agrees at 12 bases. V lost 8 bases, J lost 1 base, and 3 bases stayed unmatched. This CDR3 has 14 residues. CDR1 is MNHEY, CDR2 SMNVEV, per germline (reference sequence). The CDR3 DNA sequence: TGTGCCAGCGCGACTAGCGGGAGTTCCTACGAGCAGTACTTC. This encodes CASATSGSSYEQYF.

The chain couples TRBV4-2 to TRBJ2-2; 9 bases map to TRBD2. This CDR3 region has 16 residues. The V gene end was trimmed by 0 bases and the J gene end by 5 bases; junction bases not matched to a gene: 4. CDR1 is LGHNA, CDR2 YNFKEQ, per germline. CDR3 bases: TGTGCCAGCAGCCAAGAGGTTAGCGGGAGTACCGGGGAGCTGTTTTTT. Translating it yields CASSQEVSGSTGELFF.

This chain joins TRBV5-1 and TRBJ2-1, with 9 nucleotides matching TRBD2. V trimming: 4 bases; J trimming: 3 bases; junction bases outside the gene matches: 8. CDR1 is SGHRS, CDR2 YFSETQ, per germline. The CDR3 covers 16 residues. CDR3 protein: CASSLERGASYNEQFF. The CDR3 coding sequence is TGCGCCAGCAGCCTAGAGCGGGGGGCCAGCTACAATGAGCAGTTCTTC.

V gene TRBV18 combines with J gene TRBJ2-1; 12 positions agree with TRBD2. CDR3 length: 17 amino acids. With V trimmed by 1 base and J by 6 bases, 7 bases remained unmatched. Germline lookup yields CDR1 KGHSH and CDR2 LQKENI. The CDR3 DNA reads TGTGCCAGCTCACCACTGACCACTAGCGGGGGGATCAATGAGCAGTTCTTC. It translates to CASSPLTTSGGINEQFF. Combining the CDR3 with reference TRBV18 and TRBJ2-1 gives the whole variable domain NAGVMQNPRHLVRRRGQEARLRCSPMKGHSHVYWYRQLPEEGLKFMVYLQKENIIDESGMPKERFSAEFPKEGPSILRIQQVVRGDSAAYFCASSPLTTSGGINEQFFGPGTRLTVL.

The chain recombines TRBV7-3 with TRBJ2-3; 11 bases match TRBD2. Per germline, CDR1 SGHTA and CDR2 FQGTGA. The V segment lost 8 bases and the J segment 6 bases; nucleotides outside the gene matches: 7. The CDR3 covers 14 residues. The CDR3 sequence is CASATGLAGDTQYF. CDR3 DNA: TGTGCCAGCGCTACCGGACTAGCGGGCGATACGCAGTATTTT. The variable domain in full, completed from reference TRBV7-3 and TRBJ2-3, reads GAGVSQTPSNKVTEKGKYVELRCDPISGHTALYWYRQSLGQGPEFLIYFQGTGAADDSGLPNDRFFAVRPEGSVSTLKIQRTERGDSAVYLCASATGLAGDTQYFGPGTRLTVL.

This sequence joins TRBV11-2 and TRBJ1-6; D remains ambiguous. Trimming removed 1 base at V and 4 bases at J, with 11 bases between. The CDR3 spans 16 residues. Looked up from germline, CDR1 is SGHAT and CDR2 is FQNNGV. The CDR3 here is CASSLGGHLYNSPLHF. Written as DNA, the CDR3 is TGTGCCAGCAGCTTAGGAGGTCATCTTTATAATTCACCCCTCCACTTT.

This clone showed up just once. The chain's CDR3 is CASSYLRQEDSPLHF. In nucleotides, the CDR3 is TGTGCCAGCAGCTACCTTAGACAGGAGGATTCACCCCTCCACTTT. The V call is TRBV7-2, the J call TRBJ1-6; D perhaps matches TRBD1 (6 bases). V was shortened by 4 bases and J by 8 bases, with 15 bases between the two germline ends. CDR3 length equals 15 residues. Germline V gene lookup returns CDR1 SGHTA and CDR2 FQGNSA.

The chain is built from TRBV7-2 and TRBJ1-2; 10 bases line up with TRBD1. Per the germline V gene, CDR1 is SGHTA and CDR2 is FQGNSA. J was trimmed by 7 bases and V by 0 bases; bases with no gene match: 5. The CDR3 extends over 15 amino acids. This chain's CDR3 is CASSLARRDRGGYTF. Here the CDR3 DNA reads TGTGCCAGCAGCTTAGCTCGCCGGGACAGGGGTGGCTACACCTTC.

V gene TRBV6-5 combines with J gene TRBJ2-3; 10 positions match TRBD2. V was pared by 5 bases and J by 1 base, with 3 bases of the junction left unmatched. This CDR3 is built from 15 residues. Germline CDR1 is MNHEY and CDR2 is SVGAGI. The DNA for the CDR3 is TGTGCCAGCAGTATCGGGACTAGCGGCACAGATACGCAGTATTTT. It yields the protein CASSIGTSGTDTQYF.

This sequence joins TRBV30 and TRBJ2-5; 7 nucleotides agree with TRBD2. The germline CDR1 and CDR2 sequences are GTSNPN and SVGIG (reference sequence). This CDR3 is 13 amino acids long. Trimming at V came to 6 bases and at J to 4 bases, leaving 8 bases not matched to a gene. CDR3 bases: TGTGCCTGCAGCGGGGCCGCGGGAGAGACCCAGTACTTC. It is translated as CACSGAAGETQYF. Complete variable domain (other parts from reference TRBV30 and TRBJ2-5): SQTIHQWPATLVQPVGSPLSLECTVEGTSNPNLYWYRQAAGRGLQLLFYSVGIGQISSEVPQNLSASRPQDRQFILSSKKLLLSDSGFYLCACSGAAGETQYFGPGTRLLVL.

In its sample, this clone was seen a few times. The CDR3 DNA reads TGTGCCAGCAGCCCTCTAGCGGGGGCCGTGGACAATGAGCAGTTCTTC. Translating it yields CASSPLAGAVDNEQFF. The V gene is TRBV7-2, the J gene TRBJ2-1, with 10 bases fitting TRBD2. Germline lookup yields CDR1 SGHTA and CDR2 FQGNSA. The CDR3 runs to 16 residues. Losses at the gene ends were 5 bases for V and 5 bases for J; bases not matched to a gene: 9.

This chain links TRBV7-3 with TRBJ2-2; 16 nucleotides align to TRBD2. The CDR3 sequence is 19 residues long. CDR1 and CDR2 (germline): SGHTA, FQGTGA. V was clipped by 3 bases and J by 4 bases; unmatched bases: 8. The CDR3 DNA reads TGTGCCAGCAGCTTGGGGACTAGCGGGAGGGCCGGAGGCACCGGGGAGCTGTTTTTT. Protein product: CASSLGTSGRAGGTGELFF.

This sequence joins TRBV5-5 and TRBJ1-1; no firm D call. Germline CDR1 SGHKS, CDR2 YYEKEE (reference sequence). Trimming pared 1 base from V and 2 bases from J, leaving 15 bases between. The CDR3 contains 16 residues. The CDR3 region is CASSLLPGGRNTEAFF. DNA of the CDR3: TGTGCCAGCAGCTTGTTACCGGGAGGGAGAAACACTGAAGCTTTCTTT.

As concerns this clone: Germline and junction disagree at one end, which may indicate a read error. The chain employs TRBV29-1 and TRBJ2-5, with TRBD2 identical over 10 bases. There are 14 residues in the CDR3. Germline V gene data show CDR1 as SQVTM and CDR2 as ANQGSEA. The CDR3 region has the DNA TGCAGCCCGTGGTCCGGGGAGGCTAGCGGGAGTATGGACTTC. This codes for CSPWSGEASGSMDF.

The chain links TRBV11-3 to TRBJ1-2; D is uncertain. The CDR3 is made up of 10 amino acids. From germline, CDR1 is SGHNT and CDR2 YENEEA. V was pared by 4 bases and J by 8 bases, with 5 bases between. The CDR3 coding sequence is TGTGCCAGCAGCTCTGTCGGCTACACCTTC. Translation gives CASSSVGYTF.

V gene TRBV10-3 combines with J gene TRBJ1-3; TRBD1 is a possible D gene (5 bases). The V and J ends lost 3 bases and 2 bases respectively, with 11 bases between them. The CDR3 runs 15 residues. CDR1 ENHRY and CDR2 SYGVKD come from the germline V gene. CDR3 nucleotides: TGTGCCATCAGTGACAGGGTGGCTGCTGGAAACACCATATATTTT. It encodes CAISDRVAAGNTIYF.

This clone showed up just a few times. The gene calls are TRBV7-2 and TRBJ1-6; the match to TRBD1 covers 7 bases. Per germline, CDR1 SGHTA and CDR2 FQGNSA. CDR3 size: 15 residues. V lost 7 bases to trimming and J lost 12 bases; unmatched junction nucleotides: 15. CDR3 residues: CASTYRTGVRGPLHF. DNA for the CDR3: TGTGCCAGCACCTACAGGACAGGCGTGAGGGGACCCCTCCACTTT.

The chain carries TRBV30 and TRBJ2-5, with D possibly matching TRBD1 (5 bases). V gave up 3 bases and J gave up 3 bases, with 14 bases separating them. The CDR3 is 14 residues long. Germline CDR1 and CDR2: GTSNPN and SVGIG (reference sequence). CDR3 sequence: CAWSSDRNEETQYF. CDR3 DNA: TGTGCCTGGAGCTCAGACAGAAATGAAGAGACCCAGTACTTC.

V and J are TRBV21-1 and TRBJ2-3; TRBD2 reflects the table's D call only, with no check against the DNA. TRBV21-1 represents a pseudogene. This CDR3 is built from 16 residues. As DNA, the CDR3 is TGTGCCAGCAGCCCACTAGCGCCCGGGGGCACAGATACGCAGTATTTT. It encodes CASSPLAPGGTDTQYF.

The chain carries TRBV3-1 (or the pseudogene TRBV3-2) and TRBJ2-1; 13 bases line up with TRBD2. The V segment lost 4 bases and the J segment 9 bases; nucleotides outside the gene matches: 9. Germline V gene lookup returns CDR1 LGHDT and CDR2 YNNKEL (reference sequence). The CDR3 covers 16 residues. The CDR3 DNA reads as TGTGCCAGCAGCCCCATGGGACTAGCGGGAAGCGGTGAGCAGTTCTTC. Its translation: CASSPMGLAGSGEQFF.